Following are 17 T cell receptor beta chains from one sample sequenced in a study of response to subunit inactivated influenza vaccine. TCRdb reanalysed the RT-PCR reads using MiXCR and keeps one entry per CDR3 protein. This table holds fewer than 350,000 distinct CDR3 sequences, 20% to 25% found once. Source: PBMCs from blood, taken approximately 22 months after vaccination. The receptors stem from a man aged 45 to 70 who received an inactivated influenza vaccine.

This clonotype has at least ten counts. The V gene is TRBV4-1, the J gene TRBJ1-2, with 8 bases identical to TRBD1. CDR3 length equals 14 residues. From germline, CDR1 is MGHRA and CDR2 YSYEKL. The trim removed 4 bases at V and 4 bases at J, leaving 5 bases unmatched. CDR3 nucleotides: TGCGCCAGCAGCCCTAAAGGGACAGGCTATGGCTACACCTTC. Encoded protein: CASSPKGTGYGYTF.

This clonotype has just a few counts. The chain combines TRBV30 with TRBJ1-2; D unclear. The germline V gene encodes CDR1 GTSNPN and CDR2 SVGIG (reference sequence). This CDR3 has 16 residues. Trimming shortened V by 0 bases and J by 0 bases, and 14 bases separated the two germline ends. The CDR3 region has the DNA TGTGCCTGGAGTGTACTGGACGGAAGCTCTAACTATGGCTACACCTTC. Translation: CAWSVLDGSSNYGYTF.

The chain recombines TRBV7-9 with TRBJ2-5; 8 bases line up with TRBD2. After removal of 0 bases from V and 2 bases from J, the junction contained 5 bases not matched to a gene. The germline V gene has CDR1 SEHNR and CDR2 FQNEAQ (reference sequence). The CDR3 covers 16 residues. The CDR3 is CASSLASGGSQETQYF. DNA of the CDR3: TGTGCCAGCAGCTTAGCAAGCGGGGGATCACAAGAGACCCAGTACTTC.

This chain connects TRBV5-1 to TRBJ1-2; the D is unclear. Germline loops: CDR1 SGHRS, CDR2 YFSETQ. The germline V and J ends were trimmed by 0 bases and 0 bases, with 9 bases remaining between them. CDR3 length: 15 amino acids. CDR3 bases: TGCGCCAGCAGCTTGGACTGGGCTTCTAACTATGGCTACACCTTC. This codes for CASSLDWASNYGYTF.

For the CDR3, the DNA is TGTGCCAGCCACTTCGGGGGTCGGAACACTGAAGCTTTCTTT. Encoded protein: CASHFGGRNTEAFF. The chain uses TRBV27 and TRBJ1-1; D is possibly TRBD1 (5 bases). V was trimmed by 8 bases and J by 1 base, leaving 14 bases between them. Germline-derived CDR1 and CDR2 are MNHEY and SMNVEV (reference sequence). The CDR3 runs to 14 residues.

As for this clonotype: This clone may be a read error of a much larger clone one base away. The CDR3 bases are TGTGCCAGCAGTTTTACGCGAAACTATGGCGACACCTTC. Encoded protein: CASSFTRNYGDTF. The V gene is TRBV12-3 or TRBV12-4, the J gene TRBJ1-2, with unresolved D. CDR3 length: 13 amino acids.

V is TRBV27 and J is TRBJ1-6; D is possibly TRBD1 (5 bases). V shed 3 bases and J shed 4 bases, with 13 bases lying between them. Looked up from germline, CDR1 is MNHEY and CDR2 is SMNVEV (reference sequence). CDR3 length: 16 residues. The CDR3: CASSLAQGGYNSPLHF. The CDR3 DNA is TGTGCCAGCAGTTTGGCTCAGGGAGGATATAATTCACCCCTCCACTTT.

V gene TRBV12-3 or TRBV12-4 combines with J gene TRBJ1-2, with D unresolved. Between the trimmed V and J ends, which lost 3 bases and 1 base, there was a span of 6 bases. The CDR3 totals 13 residues. DNA for the CDR3: TGTGCCAGCAGTTTCCGGAGTAACTATGGCTACACCTTC. Protein product: CASSFRSNYGYTF.

The CDR3 here is CASSESARCAYEQYF. In nucleotides, the CDR3 is TGCGCCAGCAGTGAGTCAGCCAGGTGCGCCTACGAGCAGTACTTC. The chain has TRBV10-1 and TRBJ2-7; D not certain. Germline values: CDR1 WNHNN, CDR2 SYGVQD (reference sequence). Trimming took 0 bases from V and 2 from J, leaving 11 bases between them. The CDR3 covers 15 residues.

This clonotype has more than one count but fewer than ten. The chain has TRBV7-9 and TRBJ1-1; D might be TRBD1 (6 bases). Trimming stripped 4 bases from V and 3 bases from J, with 12 bases between. In germline, CDR1 is SEHNR, CDR2 FQNEAQ (reference sequence). The CDR3 length is 14 residues. The CDR3 loop is CASSYPQGHTEAFF. CDR3 in DNA: TGTGCCAGCAGCTACCCCCAGGGGCACACTGAAGCTTTCTTT.

Comments on this clonotype: Germline and junction disagree at one end, which may indicate a read error. The CDR3 sequence: CASSQPGSLF. The CDR3, as DNA: TGTGCCAGCAGTCAACCCGGGAGCCTATTT. The V call is TRBV6-1, the J call TRBJ1-1; D uncertain. This CDR3 spans 10 amino acids. The germline V gene has CDR1 MNHNS and CDR2 SASEGT.

The chain uses TRBV19 and TRBJ2-1; D is undetermined. The germline V gene encodes CDR1 LNHDA and CDR2 SQIVND (reference sequence). V was cut by 5 bases and J by 9 bases, with 14 bases left in between. The CDR3 length is 13 residues. The CDR3 nucleotides read TGTGCCAGTAGTGTAACCCGAACGACTGAGCAGTTCTTC. Translated, it gives CASSVTRTTEQFF. The full variable domain, rest sourced from reference TRBV19 and TRBJ2-1, is DGGITQSPKYLFRKEGQNVTLSCEQNLNHDAMYWYRQDPGQGLRLIYYSQIVNDFQKGDIAEGYSVSREKKESFPLTVTSAQKNPTAFYLCASSVTRTTEQFFGPGTRLTVL.

The chain employs TRBV10-3 and TRBJ1-5; D remains unclear. This CDR3 contains 15 residues. V dropped 3 bases and J dropped 2 bases, with 11 bases sitting between them. Germline V gene sequence: CDR1 ENHRY, CDR2 SYGVKD. The CDR3 DNA follows: TGTGCCATCAGTGACCTCGGGGTAGGCAATCAGCCCCAGCATTTT. This gives the protein CAISDLGVGNQPQHF.

The chain has TRBV4-1 and TRBJ1-6; D perhaps matches TRBD1 (6 bases). Deletions cut 1 base from V and 7 bases from J, with 17 bases between. The CDR3 extends over 17 amino acids. CDR1 and CDR2 (germline): MGHRA, YSYEKL. The CDR3 spells CASSQVQGGLPNSPLHF. The CDR3 coding sequence is TGCGCCAGCAGCCAAGTACAGGGAGGGCTTCCCAATTCACCCCTCCACTTT.

The table lists this clonotype with a count of one. Possible read error: a much larger clone is one base away. V gene TRBV12-3 or TRBV12-4 combines with J gene TRBJ2-1, with a tentative D call TRBD1 (6 bases). The CDR3 loop spans 14 amino acids. This CDR3 reads CASSSTGSYDEQFF. The CDR3 nucleotides read TGTGCCAGCAGTTCAACAGGGTCCTACGATGAGCAGTTCTTC.

To note about this clonotype: A read error may be the cause here, since a much bigger clone is one base away. J is TRBJ1-2 and V is TRBV7-2, with D perhaps TRBD1 (6 bases). The V gene's germline CDR1 is SGHTA and CDR2 FQGNSA. This CDR3 spans 15 amino acids. CDR3 in DNA: TGTGCCGGCAGCACAACGACAGGCGTCTCCTATGGCTACACCTTC. Translated: CAGSTTTGVSYGYTF.

This clonotype showed up many times. This chain joins TRBV12-3 or TRBV12-4 and TRBJ2-7; 8 nucleotides match TRBD1. This CDR3 has 13 residues. With 5 bases clipped from V and 4 bases from J, the junction kept 4 bases outside the gene matches. The CDR3 bases are TGTGCCAGCAGTGCCGACAGGGGTTACGAGCAGTACTTC. Amino acid sequence: CASSADRGYEQYF.